Presented here are 19 T cell receptor beta chains from one specimen sequenced in a study of T-cell reconstitution after alpha-beta-depleted transplantation in children. Library preparation (for TCRbeta) was performed with unique molecular identifiers. TCRdb passed the PCR reads through MiXCR, listing each CDR3 protein once. Here the sample spans around 420,000 distinct CDR3 sequences, 15% to 20% being singletons. The source material was PBMCs, mostly from graft donor cells, sampled 360 days after TCRalphabeta/CD19-depleted stem cell transplant. The receptors derive from a boy in the first two years of life who had a stem cell transplant for Wiskott-Aldrich syndrome, so the T cells may come from the graft donor.

This clonotype was recorded a few times. This rearrangement joins TRBV5-5 to TRBJ1-2, with D hard to call. CDR3 length: 15 residues. V lost 1 base, J lost 4 bases, and 14 bases lay in between. CDR1 SGHKS and CDR2 YYEKEE come from the germline V gene (reference sequence). CDR3 loop: CASSLLCKPRYGYTF. The CDR3, as DNA: TGTGCCAGCAGCTTGCTCTGCAAACCGCGCTATGGCTACACCTTC. The variable domain in full, with the rest retrieved from reference TRBV5-5 and TRBJ1-2, is DAGVTQSPTHLIKTRGQQVTLRCSPISGHKSVSWYQQVLGQGPQFIFQYYEKEERGRGNFPDRFSARQFPNYSSELNVNALLLGDSALYLCASSLLCKPRYGYTFGSGTRLTVV.

There are a few counts of this clonotype. V usage is TRBV6-2 or TRBV6-3 and J usage is TRBJ2-1, with D possibly TRBD2 on 6 matching bases. CDR3 length: 17 amino acids. The V end was cut by 2 bases, the J end by 4 bases, with 18 bases between. Per germline, CDR1 MNHEY and CDR2 SVGEGT. The CDR3 nucleotides are TGTGCCAGCAGTTACGCCGGGGTGAGCGGGCAGTACAATGAGCAGTTCTTC. The encoded protein is CASSYAGVSGQYNEQFF.

This chain links TRBV6-4 with TRBJ2-7; 10 nucleotides match TRBD1. CDR1 is MRHNA, CDR2 SNTAGT, per germline. Trimming removed 2 bases from V and 4 bases from J; junction bases left unmatched: 8. CDR3 size: 16 residues. In DNA, the CDR3 is TGTGCCAGCAGTGACCCGACCGGGACAGGGGCTTACGAGCAGTACTTC. The encoded protein is CASSDPTGTGAYEQYF.

The rearrangement uses TRBV4-1 and TRBJ2-7; TRBD1 agrees at 7 bases. Germline trimming cut 1 base from V and 1 base from J; bases unmatched to any gene: 4. Germline lookup yields CDR1 MGHRA and CDR2 YSYEKL. CDR3 length: 15 residues. Written as DNA, the CDR3 is TGCGCCAGCAGCCAAGTTAAGGACAGGTCCTACGAGCAGTACTTC. This translates into CASSQVKDRSYEQYF.

This clonotype was observed a handful of times. The CDR3: CASSSNTTSGSLNEQFF. The CDR3 coding sequence is TGTGCCAGCAGTTCGAATACGACTAGCGGGAGTCTTAATGAGCAGTTCTTC. This chain uses TRBV6-2 or TRBV6-3 with TRBJ2-1; 12 nucleotides agree with TRBD2. CDR1 is MNHEY and CDR2 is SVGEGT in the germline V gene. The CDR3 is made up of 17 amino acids. With 4 bases clipped from V and 7 bases from J, the junction kept 11 bases outside the gene matches.

This clonotype was counted at least ten times. This CDR3 is CASSGRGSGQTNYGYTF. The CDR3 nucleotides read TGTGCCAGCAGTGGTCGGGGAAGTGGACAGACGAACTATGGCTACACCTTC. This rearrangement joins TRBV2 to TRBJ1-2; D may be TRBD1 (6 bases). The CDR3 consists of 17 residues. Germline V gene lookup returns CDR1 SNHLY and CDR2 FYNNEI. Trimming cost V 4 bases and J 2 bases, with 20 bases left between them.

The rearrangement joins TRBV20-1 to TRBJ2-2, with a tentative D call TRBD2 (5 bases). The CDR3 is made up of 12 amino acids. Germline V gene sequence: CDR1 DFQATT, CDR2 SNEGSKA (reference sequence). The V end was cut by 4 bases, the J end by 8 bases, with 11 bases between. The CDR3 loop is CSATTRTGELFF. The CDR3 nucleotides read TGCAGTGCTACCACTAGAACAGGGGAGCTGTTTTTT.

This clonotype occurred a few times. This chain uses TRBV4-2 with TRBJ2-5; 14 bases agree with TRBD2. The CDR3 runs 19 residues. After removal of 4 bases from V and 2 bases from J, the junction contained 12 bases not matched to a gene. Germline lookup yields CDR1 LGHNA and CDR2 YNFKEQ. CDR3: CASSPGRRLAGGGQETQYF. The CDR3 coding sequence is TGTGCCAGCAGCCCAGGTCGTAGACTAGCGGGGGGGGGACAAGAGACCCAGTACTTC.

V gene TRBV7-2 combines with J gene TRBJ2-1; a weak D match, TRBD2 (6 bases). V dropped 5 bases and J dropped 2 bases, with 16 bases sitting between them. Per germline, CDR1 SGHTA and CDR2 FQGNSA. The CDR3 has 16 residues. This CDR3 is CASSHWTTNTYNEQFF. CDR3 in DNA: TGTGCCAGCAGCCATTGGACTACGAATACCTACAATGAGCAGTTCTTC.

The rearrangement links TRBV10-3 to TRBJ2-7; TRBD1 matches 8 bases. From germline, CDR1 is ENHRY and CDR2 SYGVKD. With 6 bases clipped from V and 0 bases from J, the junction kept 4 bases outside the gene matches. There are 14 residues in the CDR3. The CDR3 protein is CAIRRDRSSYEQYF. The CDR3 coding sequence is TGTGCCATCAGACGGGACAGGAGCTCCTACGAGCAGTACTTC.

The chain couples TRBV20-1 to TRBJ2-1; D might be TRBD2 (5 bases). Germline loops: CDR1 DFQATT, CDR2 SNEGSKA (reference sequence). The CDR3 consists of 13 residues. The V end lost 6 bases, the J end lost 4 bases, and 13 bases lay between the germline ends. CDR3 amino acids: CSAARVTYNEQFF. In DNA, the CDR3 is TGCAGTGCGGCGAGGGTAACTTACAATGAGCAGTTCTTC.

The chain links TRBV29-1 to TRBJ1-1; D uncertain. The CDR3 is 12 residues long. CDR1 SQVTM and CDR2 ANQGSEA come from the germline V gene. Trimming left V 8 bases short and J 0 bases short, with 10 bases between. CDR3 coding DNA: TGCAGCTCAGGACGGTTGAACACTGAAGCTTTCTTT. Its protein is CSSGRLNTEAFF.

The rearrangement uses TRBV9 and TRBJ2-1, with 7 bases aligning to TRBD2. The junction had 16 bases not matched to a gene; V was cut back by 2 bases and J by 5 bases. The CDR3 loop spans 18 amino acids. Germline CDR1 is SGDLS and CDR2 is YYNGEE. Here the CDR3 reads CASSVGLTRAGEDNEQFF. In DNA, the CDR3 is TGTGCCAGCAGCGTTGGGTTAACTAGGGCGGGAGAGGACAATGAGCAGTTCTTC.

The J gene is TRBJ2-1, the V gene TRBV6-2 or TRBV6-3, with 13 positions matching TRBD2. There are 17 residues in the CDR3. Trimming took 6 bases from V and 0 from J; bases not matched to a gene: 5. Germline CDR1 is MNHEY and CDR2 is SVGEGT. As DNA, the CDR3 is TGTGCCAGCAGCTGGGGACTAGCGGGGTTCTCCTACAATGAGCAGTTCTTC. It codes for CASSWGLAGFSYNEQFF.

This chain joins TRBV4-3 and TRBJ1-6; D is possibly TRBD1 (5 bases). Germline V lookup: CDR1 LGHNA, CDR2 YSLEER. V gave up 5 bases and J gave up 7 bases, with 12 bases separating them. This CDR3 comprises 14 residues. CDR3 sequence: CASSTRVWNSPLHF. The CDR3 nucleotides read TGCGCCAGCAGCACCAGGGTTTGGAATTCACCCCTCCACTTT.

The chain is built from TRBV18 and TRBJ1-4; possibly TRBD1 for D (6 bases). The V and J ends lost 3 bases and 9 bases respectively, with 17 bases between them. Germline values: CDR1 KGHSH, CDR2 LQKENI. This CDR3 region has 15 residues. CDR3 coding DNA: TGTGCCAGCTCACCTCGAGACCGGGACACCAAAAAACTGTTTTTT. It yields the protein CASSPRDRDTKKLFF.

There are a few counts of this clonotype. CDR3 nucleotide sequence: TGCGCCAGCGGCGGACAGGGGAACGAGCAGTACTTC. This translates into CASGGQGNEQYF. The chain joins TRBV5-1 to TRBJ2-7; 9 nucleotides line up with TRBD1. With 7 bases clipped from V and 5 bases from J, the junction kept 4 bases outside the gene matches. CDR1 and CDR2 (germline): SGHRS, YFSETQ. CDR3 length: 12 amino acids.

This clonotype showed up many times. The chain carries TRBV12-3 or TRBV12-4 and TRBJ2-7; no reliable D call. Between the trimmed V and J ends, which lost 3 bases and 5 bases, there was a span of 5 bases. The CDR3 runs 11 residues. CDR3 region: CASSFRDEQYF. CDR3 in DNA: TGTGCCAGCAGTTTTAGGGACGAGCAGTACTTC.

This chain links TRBV19 with TRBJ1-3; 8 nucleotides align to TRBD1. Germline loops: CDR1 LNHDA, CDR2 SQIVND (reference sequence). The CDR3 sequence is 12 residues long. V dropped 8 bases and J dropped 3; count of bases not matched to a gene: 0. The CDR3 nucleotides read TGTGCCAGTGACAGGGGTGGAAACACCATATATTTT. Residues: CASDRGGNTIYF.